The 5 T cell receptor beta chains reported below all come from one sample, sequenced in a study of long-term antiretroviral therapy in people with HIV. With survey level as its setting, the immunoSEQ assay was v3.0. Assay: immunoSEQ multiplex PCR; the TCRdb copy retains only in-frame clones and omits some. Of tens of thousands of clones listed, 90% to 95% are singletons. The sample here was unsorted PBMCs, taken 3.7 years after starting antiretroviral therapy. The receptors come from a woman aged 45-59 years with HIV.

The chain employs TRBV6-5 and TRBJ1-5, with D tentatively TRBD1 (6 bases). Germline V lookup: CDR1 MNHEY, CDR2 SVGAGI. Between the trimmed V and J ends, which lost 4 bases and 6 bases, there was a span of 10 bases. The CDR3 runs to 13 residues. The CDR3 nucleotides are TGTGCCAGCAGTTCGACAGGCGCTCAGCCCCAGCATTTT. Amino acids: CASSSTGAQPQHF.

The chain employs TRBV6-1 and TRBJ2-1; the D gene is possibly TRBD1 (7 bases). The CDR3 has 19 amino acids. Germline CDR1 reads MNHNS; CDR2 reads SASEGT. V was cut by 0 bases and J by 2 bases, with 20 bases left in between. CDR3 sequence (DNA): TGTGCCAGCAGTGAAGCGCTTCCTCGGCAGGGGGGTGCCTACAATGAGCAGTTCTTC. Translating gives CASSEALPRQGGAYNEQFF.

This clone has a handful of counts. CDR3 sequence: CASSSRPGLATDTQYF. As DNA, the CDR3 is TGTGCCAGCAGCTCGCGACCGGGACTAGCGACAGATACGCAGTATTTT. The chain carries TRBV11-1 and TRBJ2-3; 10 positions agree with TRBD2. V lost 4 bases to trimming and J lost 3 bases; unmatched junction nucleotides: 7. Germline CDR1 SGHAT, CDR2 FQDESV (reference sequence). The CDR3 loop spans 16 amino acids.

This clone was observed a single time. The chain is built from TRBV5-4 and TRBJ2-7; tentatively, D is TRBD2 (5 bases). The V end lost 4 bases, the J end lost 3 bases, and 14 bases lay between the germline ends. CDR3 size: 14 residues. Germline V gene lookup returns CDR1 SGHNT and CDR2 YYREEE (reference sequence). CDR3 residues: CASSIDTGNYEQYF. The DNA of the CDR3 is TGTGCCAGCAGCATAGACACGGGAAACTACGAGCAGTACTTC.

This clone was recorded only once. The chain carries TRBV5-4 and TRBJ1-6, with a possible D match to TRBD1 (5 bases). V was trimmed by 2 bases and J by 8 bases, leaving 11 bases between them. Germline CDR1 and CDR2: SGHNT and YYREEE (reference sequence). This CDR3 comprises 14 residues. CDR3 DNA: TGTGCCAGCAGCTTCGAACAAGGGGATTCACCCCTCCACTTT. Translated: CASSFEQGDSPLHF. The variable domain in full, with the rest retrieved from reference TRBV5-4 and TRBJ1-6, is ETGVTQSPTHLIKTRGQQVTLRCSSQSGHNTVSWYQQALGQGPQFIFQYYREEENGRGNFPPRFSGLQFPNYSSELNVNALELDDSALYLCASSFEQGDSPLHFGNGTRLTVT.